This T cell receptor (beta chain) was profiled in a study of T cell responses to AZD1222 COVID-19 vaccine. On the study more broadly: Second-dose intervals of approximately 4 or approximately 12 weeks were pooled.

Here immunoSEQ multiplex PCR was the method, and the copy in TCRdb shows in-frame clones only, minus some. The data show roughly 170,000 clones, with roughly 87% seen just once and 2.6% held by the top ten. The germline gives CDR1 LNHDA, CDR2 SQIVND (reference sequence). The V gene lost 5 bases and the J gene lost 1 base, with 11 bases spanning the gap. The CDR3 sequence is 14 residues long. The starting material was peripheral blood, obtained on day 0 of AZD1222 vaccination. The chain joins TRBV19 to TRBJ1-1; D might be TRBD1 (5 bases). The clonotype comes from an adult in good health. CDR3 amino acids: CASSLLGGNTEAFF. The CDR3 DNA reads TGTGCCAGTAGTCTCCTCGGGGGGAACACTGAAGCTTTCTTT.